The clone carrying this T cell receptor beta chain came up a few times. The antigen remains undetermined. The data were taken from a study of T-cell reconstitution after alpha-beta-depleted transplantation in children. This sample's TCRbeta library carried unique molecular identifier barcodes. TCRdb independently ran MiXCR on the PCR reads; one entry per CDR3 protein. Of fewer than 450,000 distinct CDR3 sequences in the sample, around 15% were seen once. Points from the study as a whole: Counts and diversity of T cells one year after transplant came mostly from newly produced T cells.

Trimming took off 1 base at V and 3 bases at J, with 10 bases between the two ends. Germline CDR1 reads LGHNA; CDR2 reads YSLEER. The CDR3 loop spans 15 amino acids. V is TRBV4-3 and J is TRBJ2-1; D not certain. The sequences come from PBMCs, mostly from graft donor cells, collected 360 days after TCRalphabeta/CD19-depleted stem cell transplant. This sequence originates from a male patient aged 2-10 years who had a stem cell transplant for acute lymphoblastic leukemia, so the T cells may come from the graft donor. In DNA form, the CDR3 reads TGCGCCAGCAGCCAAGGCGTAGCTCGCTACAATGAGCAGTTCTTC. Translating it yields CASSQGVARYNEQFF.